This T cell receptor (beta chain) originates from a study of cytomegalovirus exposure and HLA in healthy donors. Background on the study: Earlier findings included some 120 million unique TCR beta sequences obtained from approximately 170 million T cells. Study results and limitations: Clonal expansion was found to be greater in HLA-associated TCR beta chains than in equally common others in a later analysis. Most TCR beta V segments were productive about 87% or about 30% of the time in an earlier analysis.

Vbeta (60) and Jbeta (13) primers were used in the PCR. Source study methods: Approximately 87 million unique TCR beta chains, 8.5 million to 14 million shared, were counted in a later analysis. Some clones are missing from TCRdb's copy, which holds only in-frame ones; the method was immunoSEQ multiplex PCR. The V and J calls and the clone size are those of that table, but D and trimming were determined from the DNA. The sample includes more than 100,000 clones. V dropped 0 bases and J dropped 7 bases, with 16 bases sitting between them. The CDR3 totals 15 residues. CDR1 is MNHEY and CDR2 is SVGAGI in the germline V gene. As concerns this clone: Its specificity is not known.

The sequenced sample was PBMCs. The chain is built from TRBV6-5 and TRBJ2-7; D may be TRBD2 (6 bases). This receptor was identified in a man between 18 and 29 years old in good health and CMV-seronegative. CDR3 DNA: TGTGCCAGCAGTTACTCGTTTCGGTCGGAGGGGGAGCAGTACTTC. It codes for CASSYSFRSEGEQYF.